This T cell receptor beta chain was retrieved from a study of cytomegalovirus exposure and HLA in healthy donors. The PCR used 60 Vbeta and 13 Jbeta primers. Some clones are missing from TCRdb's copy, which holds only in-frame ones; the method was immunoSEQ multiplex PCR. The sample holds more than 150,000 clones; 60% to 80% are singletons and the top ten take 7.7%. Study-level findings and limits: A few chains tied to CMV proved CMV antigen-specific in vitro. Several of the most significant clusters were apparently associated with common viral pathogens in a later analysis. There were 150 to 200 TCR beta chains listed as cytomegalovirus-associated.

As concerns this clone: Antigen: not known.

Among the donors, all were healthy bone marrow donors. This CDR3 is built from 16 residues. Germline trimming cut 1 base from V and 5 bases from J; bases unmatched to any gene: 4. CDR1 and CDR2 from the germline V gene are SGHNT and YENEEA. Sequencing was performed on PBMCs. This clonotype was sampled from a woman in her thirties or forties in good health and CMV-seropositive. The gene calls are TRBV11-3 and TRBJ2-5; 13 nucleotides match TRBD2. The CDR3 DNA is TGTGCCAGCAGCTTAGGCGGACTAGCGGGAGTTGAGACCCAGTACTTC. Amino acid sequence: CASSLGGLAGVETQYF.